This TCR beta chain was recovered during a study of CD8+ T cells in alopecia areata. Study background: For the treated group, dosing was oral tofacitinib at 5 to 10 mg twice daily.

This clone was counted only a few times. Its antigen is not identified. The sample has other DNA sequences that encode this CDR3 too. Germline CDR1 DFQATT, CDR2 SNEGSKA (reference sequence). CDR3 size: 11 residues. Trimming cost V 1 base and J 4 bases, with 4 bases left between them. Alopecia areata patients provided lesional scalp punch biopsies and peripheral blood. Whole-study findings and limits: Scalp sample sequencing also detects resident alphabeta T cells of normal skin.

As the sequencing template, cDNA was produced by extracting RNA and reverse transcribing it. Assay used: immunoSEQ multiplex PCR; TCRdb lists only in-frame clones, some missing. The sample holds 100,000 to 150,000 clones, 50% to 60% seen once. This chain joins TRBV20-1 and TRBJ1-1; no reliable D call. This sequence was found in a human donor with alopecia areata. This material consisted of CD4+ T cells sorted from blood, taken at week 0. CDR3 amino acids: CSARGGTEAFF. The CDR3 nucleotides are TGCAGTGCTAGAGGGGGCACTGAAGCTTTCTTT.